These 26 T cell receptor beta chains were all obtained from the same sample, sequenced in a study of T cells in Graves' hyperthyroidism and ophthalmopathy. The CDR3 regions of TCR beta were amplified from RNA transcripts. First-round RT-PCR with HTBI primers amplified the TCR CDR3 region. One entry per CDR3 protein, called by TCRdb with MiXCR from the multiplex PCR reads. The sample gives roughly 520,000 distinct CDR3 sequences, roughly 25% of which show up once; about 11% is in the top ten. Sequencing was performed on blood. The receptors were sampled from a woman under 40 with Graves' ophthalmopathy.

This clonotype was seen ten or more times. This chain joins TRBV5-1 and TRBJ2-7, with no clear D. Trimming took off 2 bases at V and 2 bases at J, with 14 bases between the two ends. Germline lookup yields CDR1 SGHRS and CDR2 YFSETQ. This CDR3 contains 15 residues. Here the CDR3 reads CASSFSPLSAYEQYF. CDR3 sequence (DNA): TGCGCCAGCAGCTTCTCCCCCCTCTCAGCCTACGAGCAGTACTTC.

V and J are TRBV2 and TRBJ2-3; TRBD2 matches at 8 bases. CDR3 size: 15 residues. Germline loops: CDR1 SNHLY, CDR2 FYNNEI. The ends lost 8 bases at V and 7 bases at J; junction bases unmatched: 14. The CDR3: CASGVGTRDTNTQYF. In nucleotides, the CDR3 is TGTGCCAGCGGGGTCGGGACTAGGGACACGAATACGCAGTATTTT. Drawing the rest from reference TRBV2 and TRBJ2-3, the complete variable domain is EPEVTQTPSHQVTQMGQEVILRCVPISNHLYFYWYRQILGQKVEFLVSFYNNEISEKSEIFDDQFSVERPDGSNFTLKIRSTKLEDSAMYFCASGVGTRDTNTQYFGPGTRLTVL.

This chain joins TRBV9 and TRBJ1-1; D unclear. The germline V gene has CDR1 SGDLS and CDR2 YYNGEE. The CDR3 covers 14 residues. The V and J ends lost 0 bases and 0 bases respectively, with 6 bases between them. CDR3 nucleotide sequence: TGTGCCAGCAGCGTAGGACCGTTGAACACTGAAGCTTTCTTT. Translating gives CASSVGPLNTEAFF.

This clonotype has a count of ten or more. The CDR3 coding sequence is TGTGCCAGCACTAGCGGGGGGCTAAACACCGGGGAGCTGTTTTTT. Translated: CASTSGGLNTGELFF. The J gene is TRBJ2-2, the V gene TRBV19; 12 bases agree with TRBD2. V dropped 9 bases and J dropped 2; count of bases not matched to a gene: 4. CDR1 and CDR2 (germline): LNHDA, SQIVND (reference sequence). The CDR3 totals 15 residues.

This clonotype was seen many times. The rearrangement uses TRBV7-8 and TRBJ2-7, with TRBD2 matching over 10 bases. This CDR3 has 14 residues. After removal of 4 bases from V and 3 bases from J, the junction contained 3 bases not matched to a gene. Germline CDR1 reads SGHVS; CDR2 reads FQNEAQ. The CDR3 sequence: CASSSWTSGYEQYF. The CDR3 nucleotides read TGTGCCAGCAGCTCCTGGACTAGCGGCTACGAGCAGTACTTC.

This clonotype was found many times. The J gene is TRBJ2-2, the V gene TRBV2; 7 positions match TRBD1. The J segment lost 5 bases and the V segment lost 6 bases, leaving 6 bases of the junction unmatched. CDR1 is SNHLY and CDR2 is FYNNEI in the germline V gene. The CDR3 is 14 amino acids. The CDR3 sequence is CASRISQGTGELFF. The CDR3 DNA reads TGTGCCAGCAGAATCTCACAGGGGACCGGGGAGCTGTTTTTT.

This chain uses TRBV6-1 with TRBJ1-2, with a tentative D call TRBD1 (6 bases). Germline V gives CDR1 MNHNS, CDR2 SASEGT. Deletions cut 7 bases from V and 8 bases from J, with 17 bases between. The CDR3 runs to 13 residues. In DNA, the CDR3 is TGTGCCAGCACCAACCCGGGACACCCAGGCTACACCTTC. Amino acid sequence: CASTNPGHPGYTF.

Many counts were recorded for this clonotype. The chain combines TRBV7-2 with TRBJ1-1; 7 positions agree with TRBD1. The J segment lost 9 bases and the V segment lost 5 bases, leaving 6 bases of the junction unmatched. The CDR3 has 12 residues. Germline V gene lookup returns CDR1 SGHTA and CDR2 FQGNSA. The CDR3 loop is CASSEGTVKAFF. In nucleotides, the CDR3 is TGTGCCAGCAGCGAAGGGACAGTTAAAGCTTTCTTT. The full variable domain, with the rest looked up from reference TRBV7-2 and TRBJ1-1, is GAGVSQSPSNKVTEKGKDVELRCDPISGHTALYWYRQSLGQGLEFLIYFQGNSAPDKSGLPSDRFSAERTGGSVSTLTIQRTQQEDSAVYLCASSEGTVKAFFGQGTRLTVV.

This clonotype appeared many times. The chain joins TRBV12-3 or TRBV12-4 to TRBJ1-5; D may be TRBD1 (5 bases). V was trimmed by 4 bases and J by 6 bases, leaving 16 bases between them. The CDR3 spans 15 residues. CDR3 in amino acids: CASSWRGGGGQPQHF. The CDR3 region has the DNA TGTGCCAGCAGTTGGCGTGGAGGCGGGGGTCAGCCCCAGCATTTT.

This clonotype was counted many times. The chain has TRBV30 and TRBJ1-5, with 8 bases fitting TRBD1. V gave up 2 bases and J gave up 5 bases; unmatched junction bases: 14. The CDR3 runs to 17 residues. Germline CDR1 and CDR2: GTSNPN and SVGIG (reference sequence). The chain's CDR3 is CAWSHPRGTGLYQPQHF. The CDR3 DNA reads TGTGCCTGGAGTCACCCCAGGGGGACAGGACTGTATCAGCCCCAGCATTTT.

At least ten counts were recorded for this clonotype. DNA of the CDR3: TGTGCCAGCATGCTCCCAGACAGCCACGAGCAGTACTTC. Amino acids: CASMLPDSHEQYF. The chain joins TRBV28 to TRBJ2-7; tentatively, D is TRBD1 (5 bases). The germline V and J ends were trimmed by 7 bases and 5 bases, with 15 bases remaining between them. There are 13 residues in the CDR3. Germline V lookup: CDR1 MDHEN, CDR2 SYDVKM. Looking up the rest from reference TRBV28 and TRBJ2-7 gives the full variable domain: DVKVTQSSRYLVKRTGEKVFLECVQDMDHENMFWYRQDPGLGLRLIYFSYDVKMKEKGDIPEGYSVSREKKERFSLILESASTNQTSMYLCASMLPDSHEQYFGPGTRLTVT.

This clonotype was detected ten times or more. This rearrangement joins TRBV12-3 or TRBV12-4 to TRBJ1-1; 9 nucleotides match TRBD1. This CDR3 contains 14 residues. V lost 5 bases to trimming and J lost 4 bases; unmatched junction nucleotides: 5. DNA for the CDR3: TGTGCCAGCAGTCGGGACAGGGCGGGCACTGAAGCTTTCTTT. This sequence encodes CASSRDRAGTEAFF.

CDR3 protein: CAITRGTSGGSTDTQYF. CDR3 DNA: TGTGCCATCACTCGCGGGACTAGCGGGGGTAGCACAGATACGCAGTATTTT. The V gene is TRBV10-3, the J gene TRBJ2-3; 14 bases line up with TRBD2. This CDR3 is 17 amino acids long. After removal of 7 bases from V and 0 bases from J, the junction contained 6 bases not matched to a gene. Germline-derived CDR1 and CDR2 are ENHRY and SYGVKD.

This clonotype was recorded at least ten times. The chain uses TRBV12-5 and TRBJ2-5; D gene ambiguous. The CDR3 runs 11 residues. Trimming removed 4 bases at V and 7 bases at J, with 7 bases between. Germline CDR1 and CDR2: LGHNT and FRNRAP. This CDR3 is CASGWMGTQYF. CDR3 in DNA: TGTGCTAGTGGTTGGATGGGGACCCAGTACTTC.

The V gene is TRBV6-2 or TRBV6-3, the J gene TRBJ1-6; the D is unclear. The CDR3 is 12 residues long. The germline gives CDR1 MNHEY, CDR2 SVGEGT. The ends were cut back, 2 bases at V and 11 bases at J, with 7 bases in the middle. CDR3 sequence (DNA): TGTGCCAGCAGTTACACAGCGACACCCCTCCACTTT. It specifies CASSYTATPLHF.

This clonotype was picked up many times. The chain joins TRBV6-2 or TRBV6-3 to TRBJ2-5, with a possible D match to TRBD2 (6 bases). Germline assignment: CDR1 MNHEY and CDR2 SVGEGT. The CDR3 runs to 13 residues. V gave up 6 bases and J gave up 5 bases, with 13 bases separating them. CDR3 amino acids: CASSQTREETQYF. The CDR3 nucleotides are TGTGCCAGCAGCCAGACTAGGGAGGAGACCCAGTACTTC.

In its sample, this clonotype was seen many times. The chain employs TRBV12-3 or TRBV12-4 and TRBJ1-2; TRBD1 agrees at 7 bases. The CDR3 sequence is 12 residues long. J lost 8 bases, V lost 6 bases, and 6 bases had no gene match. The CDR3 is CASSPGQSGYTF. The CDR3 nucleotides read TGTGCCAGCAGCCCGGGACAGTCCGGCTACACCTTC.

This clonotype was seen repeatedly, ten times or more. The V and J genes are TRBV4-2 and TRBJ2-7; TRBD2 matches at 14 bases. The CDR3 has 21 amino acids. The V gene end was trimmed by 4 bases and the J gene end by 3 bases; junction bases not matched to a gene: 20. Germline V lookup: CDR1 LGHNA, CDR2 YNFKEQ. CDR3 loop: CASSRASAGTSGGPTYYEQYF. The CDR3 nucleotides read TGTGCCAGCAGCCGCGCGTCGGCCGGGACTAGCGGGGGCCCTACCTACTACGAGCAGTACTTC.

The genes are TRBV6-1 and TRBJ2-2, with a possible D match to TRBD2 (5 bases). CDR1 and CDR2 (germline): MNHNS, SASEGT. V dropped 6 bases and J dropped 0 bases, with 14 bases sitting between them. The CDR3 runs to 16 residues. The CDR3 DNA reads as TGTGCCAGCAGCGAGGCGGACGGGGCGAACACCGGGGAGCTGTTTTTT. Translation gives CASSEADGANTGELFF.

The rearrangement joins TRBV18 to TRBJ2-7; 7 positions match TRBD1. The length of the CDR3 is 14 residues. Germline V gene sequence: CDR1 KGHSH, CDR2 LQKENI. With 1 base clipped from V and 4 bases from J, the junction kept 4 bases outside the gene matches. The CDR3 nucleotides read TGTGCCAGCTCACCACAGGGACAGAGGTACGAGCAGTACTTC. It translates to CASSPQGQRYEQYF.

In the case of this clonotype: A read error may explain this, as a much larger clone is one base away. The genes are TRBV18 and TRBJ2-2; the match to TRBD2 covers 10 bases. The CDR3 is 16 amino acids. V trimming: 3 bases; J trimming: 4 bases; junction bases outside the gene matches: 5. Looked up from germline, CDR1 is KGHSH and CDR2 is LQKENI. CDR3 sequence (DNA): TGTGCCAGCTCACCCGGGACTAGCGTGACCACCGGGGAGCTGTTTTTT. As protein: CASSPGTSVTTGELFF. Looking up the rest from reference TRBV18 and TRBJ2-2 gives the full variable domain: NAGVMQNPRHLVRRRGQEARLRCSPMKGHSHVYWYRQLPEEGLKFMVYLQKENIIDESGMPKERFSAEFPKEGPSILRIQQVVRGDSAAYFCASSPGTSVTTGELFFGEGSRLTVL.

This clonotype was counted many times. The J gene is TRBJ1-1, the V gene TRBV24-1, with 7 bases identical to TRBD1. The V gene end was trimmed by 4 bases and the J gene end by 4 bases; junction bases not matched to a gene: 8. CDR3 length: 15 residues. The germline V gene encodes CDR1 KGHDR and CDR2 SFDVKD. The CDR3 region has the DNA TGTGCCACCAGTGAGAGTCAGGGGGGCGGCACTGAAGCTTTCTTT. Translating gives CATSESQGGGTEAFF.

This clonotype has ten or more counts. The genes are TRBV2 and TRBJ1-5; 8 bases match TRBD1. Germline CDR1 reads SNHLY; CDR2 reads FYNNEI. The length of the CDR3 is 14 residues. The V and J ends lost 6 bases and 3 bases, in that order; junction bases with no gene match: 4. The chain's CDR3 is CASSQGAANQPQHF. DNA for the CDR3: TGTGCCAGCAGCCAGGGGGCGGCCAATCAGCCCCAGCATTTT.

The sample holds a few counts of this clonotype. The chain joins TRBV12-3 or TRBV12-4 to TRBJ1-3; 8 bases align to TRBD1. V shed 1 base and J 0 bases; nucleotides not matched to a gene: 2. The CDR3 consists of 16 residues. The DNA of the CDR3 is TGTGCCAGCAGTTTAGGGGACAGGTCCTCTGGAAACACCATATATTTT. Its protein is CASSLGDRSSGNTIYF.

The V call is TRBV18, the J call TRBJ1-5; no definite D call. CDR3 length: 15 amino acids. Per the germline V gene, CDR1 is KGHSH and CDR2 is LQKENI. The ends were cut back, 2 bases at V and 0 bases at J, with 8 bases in the middle. CDR3: CASSPGTNSNQPQHF. As DNA, the CDR3 is TGTGCCAGCTCACCAGGCACTAATAGCAATCAGCCCCAGCATTTT.

This clonotype occurred many times. The rearrangement joins TRBV5-1 to TRBJ2-7; D perhaps matches TRBD1 (6 bases). CDR1 and CDR2 (germline): SGHRS, YFSETQ. V lost 4 bases, J lost 7 bases, and 18 bases lay in between. CDR3 length: 14 amino acids. The CDR3 is CASSPGSRGEEQYF. Written as DNA, the CDR3 is TGCGCCAGCAGCCCGGGGAGCAGGGGTGAGGAGCAGTACTTC.